A selection of T cell receptor beta chains follows, all from one sample in a study of T cell changes during pregnancy in multiple sclerosis. Sequencing was performed with immunoSEQ multiplex PCR; in TCRdb, only in-frame clones are kept and a portion is missing. The sample has approximately 60,000 clones; 92% are singletons. Specimen: CD4+ T cells from peripheral blood mononuclear cells, collected in the second trimester of pregnancy. These receptors were collected from a female donor with multiple sclerosis, enrolled in a pregnancy study. Each CDR3 is given with its conserved first and last residue. Clone size is shown for a subset of rows, as once, few, many or a class of expanded clone.

v_call	j_call	clone_size	cdr3_length	cdr3_aa
TRBV10-3	TRBJ2-7	-	16	CAISESQRDNTYEQYF
TRBV5-1	-	-	16	CASSAMTSGSSYEQYF
TRBV18	TRBJ2-7	-	13	CASSPEAVDEQYF
TRBV5-5	TRBJ1-1	once	13	CASSHTPNTEAFF
TRBV7-9	TRBJ2-7	-	14	CASSLAGQAHEQYF
TRBV6-5	TRBJ1-2	-	15	CASSYWEEGRYGYTF
TRBV2	TRBJ2-5	few	12	CASNPGVETQYF
TRBV7-7	TRBJ2-4	-	15	CASSLVQATKNIQYF
TRBV27	TRBJ1-2	-	15	CASTLKMGGVYGYTF
TRBV19	TRBJ1-2	-	15	CASSPPWTGVIGYTF
TRBV6-5	TRBJ1-5	-	14	CASSQGQGNQPQHF
TRBV25-1	TRBJ2-7	-	13	CASSDSPFNEQYF
TRBV7-2	TRBJ1-2	-	15	CASSLLGGEAKGYTF
TRBV30	TRBJ1-4	-	14	CAWSRKGLNEKLFF
TRBV28	TRBJ2-7	-	13	CASRTSGTYEQYF
TRBV5-4	TRBJ1-4	-	14	CASSLGATNEKLFF
TRBV6-1	TRBJ2-7	-	13	CASADRVTYEQYF
TRBV2	TRBJ1-2	-	14	CASSDPGQGYGYTF
TRBV9	TRBJ2-3	once	14	CASSVGPDTDTQYF
TRBV7-2	TRBJ2-3	-	13	CASSLAAQDTQYF
TRBV29-1	TRBJ2-7	-	11	CSVSDNHEQYF
TRBV11-3	TRBJ2-2	-	14	CASSGGQDTGELFF
TRBV5-1	TRBJ1-4	-	14	CASSLPGQMEKLFF
TRBV30	TRBJ2-7	-	12	CAWSRGNVEQYF
TRBV30	TRBJ1-5	-	14	CAWRSAGASQPQHF
TRBV5-1	TRBJ2-2	-	16	CASSLRTGAIAGELFF
TRBV28	TRBJ2-7	-	16	CASSIGGPYSSYEQYF
TRBV5-4	TRBJ2-3	-	17	CASSSKLAGGFTDTQYF
TRBV7-6	TRBJ2-7	-	13	CASSIGQFYEQYF